This TCR beta chain was recovered during a study of somatic mutations in T cells in chronic GVHD (dated by TCRdb to 2019 to 2021). Regarding this clone: Its specific antigen is unknown. Per-nucleotide qualities are absent, and no much larger clonotype sits a single base away.

Sorting staining used anti-CD3, anti-CD4, anti-CD8 and a Vbeta20 antibody from the IOTest Beta Mark kit on a FACSAria III, with purity above 97%. Peripheral blood was collected in sodium heparin tubes and mononuclear cells were isolated by Ficoll-Paque PLUS density gradient centrifugation. Before TCRbeta deep sequencing, the CD4+ Vbeta20+, CD4+ Vbeta20-, and CD8+ T cell fractions were FACS-sorted. Genomic DNA was isolated and then used for the TCRbeta deep sequencing. TCRbeta CDR3 sequencing and initial data processing were performed as a commercial service with the immunoSEQ assay. The authors' pipeline ran thus. Reads were demultiplexed, adapter and primer sequences were removed, similar clones were merged by frequency-ratio clustering, and V, D, J genes were annotated with IMGT. TCRdb holds this immuneACCESS table with in-frame rearrangements only. Some clones are missing; in checked studies, unresolved V genes explain under half, and the rest has no known cause. The V and J calls and clone size were taken over from that table, and D and trimming were inferred from the DNA. The sample table contains about 13,000 clones; only one count was recorded for roughly 78% of them. Together, the top ten hold 32% of the sample.

The germline V gene yields MGHDK for CDR1 and SYGVNS for CDR2. Inclusive of the bounding cysteine and phenylalanine, the CDR3 is 11 residues long. Solely the CDR3 DNA is kept, with 33 bases framed from the first base. Deletion took 2 bases off V and 6 bases off J, with a span of 4 bases between the germline ends. The chain is made from TRBV25-1 and TRBJ1-1; the D segment cannot be called with confidence. Specimen: Vbeta20-negative CD4+ T cells from blood. Read against the paper, the sample's cell subset or site label means: CD4+ T cells sorted as TCR Vbeta20 negative by flow cytometry. The TCR sequence derives from a male patient between 50 and 60 years old with chronic graft-versus-host disease. A transplant means some T cells may be of graft donor rather than patient origin. Here is the DNA: TGTGCCAGCAGTGAAGGCTCTGAAGCTTTCTTT. Its protein is CASSEGSEAFF. The variable domain in full, with residues beyond the CDR3 obtained from the reference TRBV25-1 and TRBJ1-1 genes, is EADIYQTPRYLVIGTGKKITLECSQTMGHDKMYWYQQDPGMELHLIHYSYGVNSTEKGDLSSESTVSRIRTEHFPLTLESARPSHTSQYLCASSEGSEAFFGQGTRLTVV.